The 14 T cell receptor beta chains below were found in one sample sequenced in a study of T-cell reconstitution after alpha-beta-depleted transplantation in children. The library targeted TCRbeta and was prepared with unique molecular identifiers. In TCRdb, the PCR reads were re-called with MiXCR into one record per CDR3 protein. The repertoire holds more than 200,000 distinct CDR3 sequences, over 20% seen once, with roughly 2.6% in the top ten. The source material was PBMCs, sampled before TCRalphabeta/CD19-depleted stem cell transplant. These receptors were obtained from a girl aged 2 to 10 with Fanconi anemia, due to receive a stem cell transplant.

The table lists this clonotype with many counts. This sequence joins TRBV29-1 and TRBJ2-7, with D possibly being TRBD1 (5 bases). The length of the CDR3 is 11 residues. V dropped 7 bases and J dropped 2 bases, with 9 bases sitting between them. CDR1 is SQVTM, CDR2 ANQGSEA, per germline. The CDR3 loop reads CSAIRAYEQYF. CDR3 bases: TGCAGCGCTATCAGGGCCTACGAGCAGTACTTC.

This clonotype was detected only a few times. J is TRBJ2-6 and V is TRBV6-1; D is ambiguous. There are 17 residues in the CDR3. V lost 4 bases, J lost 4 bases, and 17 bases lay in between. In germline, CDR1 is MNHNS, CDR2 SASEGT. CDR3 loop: CASSVPRGAYGANVLTF. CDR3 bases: TGTGCCAGCAGTGTCCCCCGCGGTGCGTACGGGGCCAACGTCCTGACTTTC.

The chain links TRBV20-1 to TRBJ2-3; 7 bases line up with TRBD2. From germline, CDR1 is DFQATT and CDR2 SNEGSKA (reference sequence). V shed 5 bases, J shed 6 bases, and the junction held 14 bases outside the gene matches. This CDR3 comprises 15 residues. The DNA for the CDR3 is TGCAGTGCTTCCCGAGCGGGGTCCGTGGACGATACGCAGTATTTT. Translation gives CSASRAGSVDDTQYF.

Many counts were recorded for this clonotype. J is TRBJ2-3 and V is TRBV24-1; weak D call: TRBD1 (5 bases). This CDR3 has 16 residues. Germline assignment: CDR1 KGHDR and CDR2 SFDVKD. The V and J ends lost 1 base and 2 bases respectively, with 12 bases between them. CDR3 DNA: TGTGCCACCAGTGATTTAGGGCAGGGCGACACAGATACGCAGTATTTT. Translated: CATSDLGQGDTDTQYF.

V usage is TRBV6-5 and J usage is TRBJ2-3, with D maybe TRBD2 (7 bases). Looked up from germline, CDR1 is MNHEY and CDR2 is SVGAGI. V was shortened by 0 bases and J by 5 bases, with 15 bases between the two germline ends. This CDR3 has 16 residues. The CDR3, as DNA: TGTGCCAGCAGTTACTCGGCGCGGGGGCGAGGAGATACGCAGTATTTT. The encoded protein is CASSYSARGRGDTQYF.

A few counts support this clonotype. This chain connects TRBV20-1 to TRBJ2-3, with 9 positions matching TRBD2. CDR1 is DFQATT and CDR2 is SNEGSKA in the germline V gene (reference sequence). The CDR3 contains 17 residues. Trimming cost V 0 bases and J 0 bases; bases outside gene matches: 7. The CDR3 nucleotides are TGCAGTGCTAGAGATGCGGTGACTAGCGGTAGCACAGATACGCAGTATTTT. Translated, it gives CSARDAVTSGSTDTQYF.

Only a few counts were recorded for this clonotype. In nucleotides, the CDR3 is TGCAGCGTTGAAGTAACGGAGGGACGCGACTACACCTTC. It translates to CSVEVTEGRDYTF. The chain is built from TRBV29-1 and TRBJ1-2; possibly TRBD1 for D (5 bases). This CDR3 region has 13 residues. Germline assignment: CDR1 SQVTM and CDR2 ANQGSEA. The V end lost 1 base, the J end lost 10 bases, and 16 bases lay between the germline ends.

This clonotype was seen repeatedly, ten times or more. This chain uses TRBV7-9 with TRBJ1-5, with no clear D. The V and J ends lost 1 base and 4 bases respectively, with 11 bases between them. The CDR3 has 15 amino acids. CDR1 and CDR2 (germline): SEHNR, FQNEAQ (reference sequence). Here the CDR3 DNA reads TGTGCCAGCAGCTTAGGGGGAAAGCCGAATCAGCCCCAGCATTTT. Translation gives CASSLGGKPNQPQHF. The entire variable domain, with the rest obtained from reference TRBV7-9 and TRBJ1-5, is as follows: DTGVSQNPRHKITKRGQNVTFRCDPISEHNRLYWYRQTLGQGPEFLTYFQNEAQLEKSRLLSDRFSAERPKGSFSTLEIQRTEQGDSAMYLCASSLGGKPNQPQHFGDGTRLSIL.

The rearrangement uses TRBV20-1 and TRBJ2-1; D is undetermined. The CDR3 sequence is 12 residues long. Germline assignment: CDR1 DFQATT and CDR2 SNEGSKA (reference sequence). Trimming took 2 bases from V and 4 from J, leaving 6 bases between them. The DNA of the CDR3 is TGCAGTGCTAGATACCGGTACAATGAGCAGTTCTTC. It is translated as CSARYRYNEQFF.

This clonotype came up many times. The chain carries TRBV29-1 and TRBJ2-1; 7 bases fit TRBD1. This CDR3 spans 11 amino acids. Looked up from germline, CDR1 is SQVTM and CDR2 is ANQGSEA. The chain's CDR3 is CTLTGYNEQFF. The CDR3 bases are TGCACCCTGACAGGGTACAATGAGCAGTTCTTC.

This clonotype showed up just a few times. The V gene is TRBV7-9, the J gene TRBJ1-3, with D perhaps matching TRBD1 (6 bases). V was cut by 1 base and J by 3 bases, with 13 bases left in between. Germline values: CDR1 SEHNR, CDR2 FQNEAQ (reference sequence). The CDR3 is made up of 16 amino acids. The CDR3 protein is CASSLEIGGVGNTIYF. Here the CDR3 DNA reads TGTGCCAGCAGCTTAGAGATCGGGGGCGTTGGAAACACCATATATTTT.

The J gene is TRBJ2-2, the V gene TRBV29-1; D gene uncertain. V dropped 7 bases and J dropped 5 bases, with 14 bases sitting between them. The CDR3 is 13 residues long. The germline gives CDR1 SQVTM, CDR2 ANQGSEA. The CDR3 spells CSGHSLRTGELFF. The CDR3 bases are TGCAGCGGACATAGCCTTAGGACCGGGGAGCTGTTTTTT.

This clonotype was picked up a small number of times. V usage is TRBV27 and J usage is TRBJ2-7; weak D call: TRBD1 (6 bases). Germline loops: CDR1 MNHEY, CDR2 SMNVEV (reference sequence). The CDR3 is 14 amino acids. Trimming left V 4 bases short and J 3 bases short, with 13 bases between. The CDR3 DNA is TGTGCCAGCAGTTCCTCGGGACAAATCTACGAGCAGTACTTC. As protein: CASSSSGQIYEQYF.

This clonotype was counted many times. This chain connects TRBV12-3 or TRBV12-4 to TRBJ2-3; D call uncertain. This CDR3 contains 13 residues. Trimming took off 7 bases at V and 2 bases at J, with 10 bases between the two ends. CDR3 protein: CASTFSNTDTQYF. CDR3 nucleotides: TGTGCCAGCACTTTTTCGAACACAGATACGCAGTATTTT.